This TCR beta chain was documented in a study of blood T cell repertoires in COVID-19. Turning to the study itself: Researchers got acute and convalescent COVID-19 samples from the United States, Italy and Spain.

Trimming took 3 bases from V and 2 from J, leaving 11 bases between them. There are 16 residues in the CDR3. Germline V gene sequence: CDR1 SNHLY, CDR2 FYNNEI. Participants, roughly 18 to 89 years old, spanned more than 20 US areas. Participant-reported clinical history was the basis for cohort assignment. Per the study methods: Nucleated cell counts were estimated from reference gene primer amplification. The repertoire was sequenced with immunoSEQ multiplex PCR; TCRdb's copy has only in-frame clones and lacks some. That table supplies the V and J calls and clone size; D and trimming were determined from the DNA. Of about 160,000 clones in the sample, 65% to 85% are singletons; the top ten hold 5.6%.

Sequenced: PBMCs or T cells enriched from blood (not recorded which). The chain is built from TRBV2 and TRBJ2-6, with D tentatively TRBD1 (6 bases). The sequence was obtained from a woman aged 40 to 55 with acute COVID-19. Written as DNA, the CDR3 is TGTGCCAGCAGTGAGCCCAGGGGAACTGGGGCCAACGTCCTGACTTTC. This translates into CASSEPRGTGANVLTF. Supplemented by reference TRBV2 and TRBJ2-6, the full variable domain reads EPEVTQTPSHQVTQMGQEVILRCVPISNHLYFYWYRQILGQKVEFLVSFYNNEISEKSEIFDDQFSVERPDGSNFTLKIRSTKLEDSAMYFCASSEPRGTGANVLTFGAGSRLTVL.